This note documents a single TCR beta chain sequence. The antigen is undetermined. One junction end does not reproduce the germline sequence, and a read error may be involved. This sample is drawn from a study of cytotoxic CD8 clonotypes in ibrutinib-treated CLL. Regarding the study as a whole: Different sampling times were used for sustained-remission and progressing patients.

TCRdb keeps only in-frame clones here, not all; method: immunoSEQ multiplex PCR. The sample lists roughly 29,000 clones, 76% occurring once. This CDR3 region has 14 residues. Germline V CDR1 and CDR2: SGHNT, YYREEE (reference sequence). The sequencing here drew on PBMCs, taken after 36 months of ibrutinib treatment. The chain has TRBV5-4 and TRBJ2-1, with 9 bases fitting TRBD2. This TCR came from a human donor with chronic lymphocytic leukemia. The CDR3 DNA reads TGTGCCAGCAGCTTGGTAGTAGCGGGGGAGGTCACGGTCTTC. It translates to CASSLVVAGEVTVF.